Detailed here is one TCR beta chain. The sample comes from a study of cytomegalovirus exposure and HLA in healthy donors. Study context: In an earlier analysis, 90 million to 130 million unique TCR beta sequences were found from about 180 million T cells.

Germline lookup yields CDR1 MNHEY and CDR2 SMNVEV (reference sequence). The CDR3 consists of 15 residues. After removal of 5 bases from V and 4 bases from J, the junction contained 8 bases not matched to a gene. The PCR used 60 Vbeta and 13 Jbeta primers. Data came from immunoSEQ multiplex PCR; TCRdb stores just in-frame clones and leaves some out. Counted here are some 90,000 clones, roughly three quarters occurring once; the ten biggest clones make up roughly 3%. The V gene is TRBV27, the J gene TRBJ2-7; 10 nucleotides align to TRBD2. The sample taken for sequencing was PBMCs. The receptor was derived from a man in his forties or fifties in good health and CMV-seronegative. The CDR3 is CASSPEAGGLYEQYF. The CDR3 DNA sequence: TGTGCCAGCAGTCCTGAAGCGGGGGGGCTTTACGAGCAGTACTTC.